The 2 T cell receptor gamma chains below all came from one sample that was sequenced in a study of γδ T cells in repeated Plasmodium falciparum infection. TCRdb repeated clone calling on the multiplex PCR reads with CATT. The sample yields 25,000 to 35,000 gamma-chain clones, over 1.1% seen once. Bulk repertoires came from Vgamma9/Vdelta2+ or Vdelta2-negative gammadelta T cells flow-sorted from PBMC. Sequenced input: gamma-delta T cells from blood. These receptors all stem from a pool of human donors (malaria-infected and uninfected, not separated).

Details on this clone: TCRdb records a much larger clone's protein for this DNA, with a difference at residue 2 that likely arises from a read error; the protein given is the translation of the DNA. The chain recombines TRGV9 with TRGJP. No J gene is reported in TCRdb; it was inferred here by comparing the DNA with germline. CDR3 size: 20 residues. The germline gives CDR1 GITISATS, CDR2 ISYDGTV (reference sequence). CDR3 amino acids: CTLWEVPTWEKELGKKIKVF. As DNA, the CDR3 is TGTACCTTGTGGGAGGTCCCAACCTGGGAGAAAGAGTTGGGCAAAAAAATCAAGGTATTT.

This clone was counted only a few times. TCRdb assigns this DNA the protein of a much larger clone, which departs from its translation at residue 5; this likely reflects a read error, and the protein shown comes from translating the DNA. CDR3 protein: CALWTNREHTMGSELGKKIKVF. The CDR3, as DNA: TGTGCCTTGTGGACTAACCGGGAGCATACCATGGGATCCGAGTTGGGCAAAAAAATCAAGGTATTT. This rearrangement joins TRGV9 to TRGJP. TCRdb does not report a J gene; here it was assigned by matching the DNA to germline references. The V segment lost 6 bases and the J segment 7 bases; nucleotides outside the gene matches: 27. Germline CDR1 and CDR2: GITISATS and ISYDGTV (reference sequence). This CDR3 has 22 residues.